This is a list of T cell receptor beta chains from one sample in a study of CXCR3-negative and CXCR3-positive naive CD8 T cells. TCRdb re-called the 5' RACE reads and shows each CDR3 protein once, DNA omitted. This repertoire includes 75,000 to 100,000 distinct CDR3 sequences. Sequencing was performed on naive CXCR3+ CD8+ T cells from blood. These receptors all stem from a human donor in good health. Some clones in this sample may be carry-over from other donors' samples. Both conserved end residues are part of each CDR3. The order of the fields is V gene, J gene, CDR3 protein.

V gene: TRBV6-2/TRBV6-3; J gene: TRBJ2-5; CDR3 protein: CASRYSVTSGIQETQYF
V gene: TRBV13; J gene: TRBJ2-1; CDR3 protein: CASRFAAGGLGEQFF
V gene: TRBV20-1; J gene: TRBJ2-2; CDR3 protein: CSARRQVTGELFF
V gene: TRBV6-2/TRBV6-3; J gene: TRBJ1-1; CDR3 protein: CASSLSRRGTEAFF
V gene: TRBV7-6; J gene: TRBJ2-2; CDR3 protein: CASSPDYNTGELFF
V gene: TRBV28; J gene: TRBJ2-2; CDR3 protein: CAVGSGSTGELFF
V gene: TRBV27; J gene: TRBJ2-7; CDR3 protein: CASSLGGSFYEQYF
V gene: TRBV24-1; J gene: TRBJ2-1; CDR3 protein: CATSEPGLAGSNEQFF
V gene: TRBV21-1; J gene: TRBJ2-5; CDR3 protein: CASSKVCGRPLLRGQETQYF
V gene: TRBV5-6; J gene: TRBJ2-7; CDR3 protein: CASSFGTAYEQYF
V gene: TRBV7-9; J gene: TRBJ1-1; CDR3 protein: CASSSQENTEAFF
V gene: TRBV5-1; J gene: TRBJ2-2; CDR3 protein: CATATGGLDTGELFF
V gene: TRBV7-3; J gene: TRBJ2-3; CDR3 protein: CASSLGDPGLANTDTQYF
V gene: TRBV12-3/TRBV12-4; J gene: TRBJ2-7; CDR3 protein: CASSSGTNEQYF
V gene: TRBV29-1; J gene: TRBJ2-1; CDR3 protein: CSVLGLAHNEQFF
V gene: TRBV6-2/TRBV6-3; J gene: TRBJ2-2; CDR3 protein: CASSLADYTGELFF
V gene: TRBV5-1; J gene: TRBJ2-7; CDR3 protein: CASSLETVAVSYEQYF
V gene: TRBV9; J gene: TRBJ1-4; CDR3 protein: CASGQGSEKLFF
V gene: TRBV28; J gene: TRBJ2-1; CDR3 protein: CASSGLAGAYEQFF
V gene: TRBV2; J gene: TRBJ2-7; CDR3 protein: CASSASGTGFYEQYF
V gene: TRBV6-6; J gene: TRBJ2-2; CDR3 protein: CASSSARLTTNTGELFF
V gene: TRBV15; J gene: TRBJ2-7; CDR3 protein: CATSSRGGLGSHEQYF
V gene: TRBV29-1; J gene: TRBJ2-7; CDR3 protein: CSVVGADEQYF
V gene: TRBV7-9; J gene: TRBJ1-4; CDR3 protein: CASSSFGEKLFF
V gene: TRBV28; J gene: TRBJ2-1; CDR3 protein: CASSLLASGGVGQFF
V gene: TRBV14; J gene: TRBJ2-1; CDR3 protein: CASSQDEGGIAFF
V gene: TRBV7-9; J gene: TRBJ2-5; CDR3 protein: CASSSSAVETQYF
V gene: TRBV7-6; J gene: TRBJ2-5; CDR3 protein: CASSPLDGGTIQETQYF
V gene: TRBV28; J gene: TRBJ2-7; CDR3 protein: CASSFRPSYEQYF
V gene: TRBV7-2; J gene: TRBJ2-1; CDR3 protein: CASGQGPWGSEQFF
V gene: TRBV7-9; J gene: TRBJ1-1; CDR3 protein: CASSPAQRPGEAFF
V gene: TRBV2; J gene: TRBJ2-1; CDR3 protein: CASSELATSNEQFF
V gene: TRBV30; J gene: TRBJ1-2; CDR3 protein: CAQKGTAGGYTF
V gene: TRBV28; J gene: TRBJ1-5; CDR3 protein: CASRQGREGQPQHF
V gene: TRBV3-1; J gene: TRBJ2-3; CDR3 protein: CASSPSLSGGAVDTQYF
V gene: TRBV28; J gene: TRBJ2-5; CDR3 protein: CASKGRANQETQYF
V gene: TRBV7-9; J gene: TRBJ2-3; CDR3 protein: CASSYPPGLAGGPDTQYF
V gene: TRBV2; J gene: TRBJ1-1; CDR3 protein: CASRVTGTEAFF
V gene: TRBV12-3/TRBV12-4; J gene: TRBJ2-1; CDR3 protein: CASTERVLAGEQFF
V gene: TRBV27; J gene: TRBJ2-7; CDR3 protein: CASSLTLAGAIPHEQYF
V gene: TRBV5-1; J gene: TRBJ1-5; CDR3 protein: CASSQAGNQPQHF
V gene: TRBV14; J gene: TRBJ2-7; CDR3 protein: CASKQGTGIDEQYF
V gene: TRBV24-1; J gene: TRBJ2-1; CDR3 protein: CATSDSNDHNEQFF
V gene: TRBV20-1; J gene: TRBJ2-7; CDR3 protein: CSANPTYSSYEQYF
V gene: TRBV4-3; J gene: TRBJ1-1; CDR3 protein: CASSQSRGTEAFF
V gene: TRBV7-9; J gene: TRBJ1-5; CDR3 protein: CASSLGDRDQPQHF
V gene: TRBV21-1; J gene: TRBJ1-5; CDR3 protein: CASLGDPPVNQPQHF
V gene: TRBV15; J gene: TRBJ2-7; CDR3 protein: CATQTDMGLYEQYF
V gene: TRBV7-3; J gene: TRBJ2-2; CDR3 protein: CASSPMGGTGELFF
V gene: TRBV6-5; J gene: TRBJ2-3; CDR3 protein: CASSYRRTDTQYF
V gene: TRBV5-1; J gene: TRBJ2-7; CDR3 protein: CASSLGTGGRNEQYF
V gene: TRBV7-9; J gene: TRBJ1-2; CDR3 protein: CASSPGTFGYGYTF
V gene: TRBV5-1; J gene: TRBJ2-4; CDR3 protein: CASSSGEEIAKNIQYF